This TCR beta chain appears in the sequencing data of a study of cytomegalovirus exposure and HLA in healthy donors. The PCR ran on 60 Vbeta and 13 Jbeta primers. Profiled with immunoSEQ multiplex PCR; TCRdb holds only in-frame clones, not every one. Here the sample spans over 80,000 clones, 75% to 80% being singletons. Study-level points and caveats: Earlier analysis found most TCR beta V segments productive about 90% or about 30% of the time. Roughly uniform depth of sequencing across donors was assumed in presence/absence analyses. Most of the CMV-associated TCR beta chains (in a later analysis) appeared to be HLA-restricted.

With regard to this clone: Its specificity is unknown.

The CDR3 extends over 15 amino acids. V trimming: 8 bases; J trimming: 2 bases; junction bases outside the gene matches: 12. Germline CDR1 is SGHAT and CDR2 is FQNNGV. The clonotype originates from a female donor in good health and CMV-seronegative. V and J are TRBV11-2 and TRBJ2-7, with TRBD2 matching over 7 bases. The sequenced sample consisted of PBMCs. The CDR3: CASSTGGSATYEQYF. The CDR3 region has the DNA TGTGCCAGCTCGACGGGCGGGAGCGCCACCTACGAGCAGTACTTC.